These 12 T cell receptor beta chains came from one sample sequenced in a study of shared clonotypes between healthy human individuals. Method: immunoSEQ multiplex PCR; TCRdb's copy keeps in-frame clones and lacks some. The table includes roughly 330,000 clones, 74% detected once. The sample consisted of memory CD4+ T cells sorted from blood. Subset here: CD45RA-negative fraction. The receptor source for this set is a man aged 25-40 years in good health.

CDR3 amino acids: CASSSIDRGETQYF. CDR3 DNA sequence: TGTGCCAGCAGTTCGATAGATCGGGGGGAGACCCAGTACTTC. The chain has TRBV27 and TRBJ2-5; TRBD2 is a possible D gene (6 bases). The CDR3 consists of 14 residues. Germline V lookup: CDR1 MNHEY, CDR2 SMNVEV (reference sequence). Trimming stripped 4 bases from V and 5 bases from J, with 14 bases between.

The rearrangement uses TRBV5-1 and TRBJ2-7, with D perhaps matching TRBD1 (6 bases). Germline V gene sequence: CDR1 SGHRS, CDR2 YFSETQ. Trimming shortened V by 1 base and J by 1 base, and 15 bases separated the two germline ends. This CDR3 has 16 residues. The chain's CDR3 is CASSLSSRGLSYEQYF. The CDR3 DNA follows: TGCGCCAGCAGCTTGTCCTCCAGGGGTTTGTCCTACGAGCAGTACTTC.

This clone was found once. The chain joins TRBV7-8 to TRBJ2-7; 8 bases agree with TRBD1. The germline V gene has CDR1 SGHVS and CDR2 FQNEAQ. The CDR3 extends over 16 amino acids. The V segment lost 4 bases and the J segment 5 bases; nucleotides outside the gene matches: 13. The CDR3, as DNA: TGTGCCAGCAGCTCCCTGTTCGGGACAGGCGGTAACGAGCAGTACTTC. This encodes CASSSLFGTGGNEQYF.

The chain joins TRBV10-3 to TRBJ2-1, with unresolved D. CDR1 and CDR2 (germline): ENHRY, SYGVKD. The CDR3 is made up of 15 amino acids. V lost 6 bases to trimming and J lost 0 bases, with 12 bases between them. The CDR3 region has the DNA TGTGCCATCAGCCAAGCCGGTAGCTCCTACAATGAGCAGTTCTTC. Protein: CAISQAGSSYNEQFF.

This clone showed up just a few times. V is TRBV14 and J is TRBJ1-2; D is possibly TRBD1 (5 bases). V lost 1 base and J 4 bases, leaving 10 bases between the germline ends. The CDR3 consists of 14 residues. CDR1 and CDR2 from the germline V gene are SGHDN and FVKESK. CDR3 protein: CASSQGDGVYGYTF. CDR3 nucleotides: TGTGCCAGCAGCCAAGGGGACGGAGTCTATGGCTACACCTTC.

The V and J genes are TRBV6-1 and TRBJ2-1; D is tentatively TRBD1 or TRBD2 (5 bases each). V was shortened by 0 bases and J by 9 bases, with 9 bases between the two germline ends. Germline CDR1 is MNHNS and CDR2 is SASEGT. This CDR3 has 13 amino acids. The CDR3 reads CASSEAWGSEQFF. CDR3 nucleotide sequence: TGTGCCAGCAGTGAAGCGTGGGGGAGTGAGCAGTTCTTC.

V is TRBV19 and J is TRBJ2-7; D may be TRBD2 (6 bases). Germline V CDR1 and CDR2: LNHDA, SQIVND (reference sequence). The CDR3 totals 14 residues. Trimming shortened V by 3 bases and J by 0 bases, and 9 bases separated the two germline ends. Written as DNA, the CDR3 is TGTGCCAGTAGTATCTACGGGAGCTCCTACGAGCAGTACTTC. Translated, it gives CASSIYGSSYEQYF.

The rearrangement uses TRBV19 and TRBJ1-2; D unresolved. The V gene lost 4 bases and the J gene lost 8 bases, with 17 bases spanning the gap. The CDR3 consists of 14 residues. Germline V gene sequence: CDR1 LNHDA, CDR2 SQIVND (reference sequence). CDR3 sequence: CASSTHVNTGGYTF. The CDR3 DNA follows: TGTGCCAGTAGTACCCACGTCAACACTGGAGGCTACACCTTC.

This clone was seen a handful of times. The chain uses TRBV14 and TRBJ2-7; 8 bases are shared with TRBD1. Germline CDR1 and CDR2: SGHDN and FVKESK. Losses at the gene ends were 5 bases for V and 3 bases for J; bases not matched to a gene: 6. CDR3 length: 14 residues. The CDR3 DNA reads as TGTGCCAGCAGCACAGGGACAGGTAACTACGAGCAGTACTTC. It yields the protein CASSTGTGNYEQYF.

V and J are TRBV7-2 and TRBJ1-1, with D maybe TRBD1 (5 bases). The germline V gene has CDR1 SGHTA and CDR2 FQGNSA. CDR3 size: 14 residues. Deletions cut 0 bases from V and 11 bases from J, with 16 bases between. CDR3 in amino acids: CASSLAAARVDAFF. Here the CDR3 DNA reads TGTGCCAGCAGCTTAGCAGCGGCCAGGGTTGACGCTTTCTTT.

V and J are TRBV19 and TRBJ1-2; perhaps TRBD1 as D (5 bases). Trimming took off 7 bases at V and 6 bases at J, with 21 bases between the two ends. CDR1 and CDR2 (germline): LNHDA, SQIVND (reference sequence). This CDR3 is 15 amino acids long. The CDR3 DNA follows: TGTGCCAGTACCTCCTTTGGGCAGGGCCGGGATGGCTACACCTTC. Its translation is CASTSFGQGRDGYTF.

The chain links TRBV14 to TRBJ2-7; TRBD2 aligns across 9 bases. Germline values: CDR1 SGHDN, CDR2 FVKESK. Trimming removed 4 bases from V and 4 bases from J; junction bases left unmatched: 5. CDR3 length: 14 residues. In DNA, the CDR3 is TGTGCCAGCAGCCTTCCGGGACTAGCTTACGAGCAGTACTTC. This translates into CASSLPGLAYEQYF. Full variable domain (missing parts from reference TRBV14 and TRBJ2-7): EAGVTQFPSHSVIEKGQTVTLRCDPISGHDNLYWYRRVMGKEIKFLLHFVKESKQDESGMPNNRFLAERTGGTYSTLKVQPAELEDSGVYFCASSLPGLAYEQYFGPGTRLTVT.